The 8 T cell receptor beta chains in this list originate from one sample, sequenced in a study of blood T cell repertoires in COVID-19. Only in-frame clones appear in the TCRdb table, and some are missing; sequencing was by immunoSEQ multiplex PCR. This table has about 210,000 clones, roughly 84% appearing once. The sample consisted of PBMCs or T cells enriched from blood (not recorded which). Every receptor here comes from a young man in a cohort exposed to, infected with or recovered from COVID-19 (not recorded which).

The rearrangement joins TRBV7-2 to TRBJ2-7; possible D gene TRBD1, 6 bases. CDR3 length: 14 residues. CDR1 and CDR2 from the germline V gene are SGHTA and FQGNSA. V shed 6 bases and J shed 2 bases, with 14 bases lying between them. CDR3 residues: CASSPAGVTYEQYF. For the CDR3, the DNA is TGTGCCAGCAGTCCCGCAGGGGTTACCTACGAGCAGTACTTC.

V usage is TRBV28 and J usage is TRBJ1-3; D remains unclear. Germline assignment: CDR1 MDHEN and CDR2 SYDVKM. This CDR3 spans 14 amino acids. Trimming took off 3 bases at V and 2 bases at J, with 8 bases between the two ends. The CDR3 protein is CASSFRGPGNTIYF. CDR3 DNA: TGTGCCAGCAGTTTTCGAGGGCCTGGAAACACCATATATTTT. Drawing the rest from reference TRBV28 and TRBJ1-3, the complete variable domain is DVKVTQSSRYLVKRTGEKVFLECVQDMDHENMFWYRQDPGLGLRLIYFSYDVKMKEKGDIPEGYSVSREKKERFSLILESASTNQTSMYLCASSFRGPGNTIYFGEGSWLTVV.

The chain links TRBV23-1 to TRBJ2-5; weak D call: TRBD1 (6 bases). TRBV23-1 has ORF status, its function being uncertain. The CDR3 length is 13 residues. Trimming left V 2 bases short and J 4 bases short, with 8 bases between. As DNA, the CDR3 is TGCGCCAGCAGTCAAACAGGGAGAGAGACCCAGTACTTC. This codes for CASSQTGRETQYF.

Here the CDR3 reads CASRIPSSGSSYEQYF. CDR3 DNA sequence: TGTGCCAGCAGAATACCTTCTAGCGGGAGCTCCTACGAGCAGTACTTC. V usage is TRBV27 and J usage is TRBJ2-7; 10 bases match TRBD2. J lost 0 bases, V lost 6 bases, and 8 bases had no gene match. Germline lookup yields CDR1 MNHEY and CDR2 SMNVEV (reference sequence). The length of the CDR3 is 16 residues.

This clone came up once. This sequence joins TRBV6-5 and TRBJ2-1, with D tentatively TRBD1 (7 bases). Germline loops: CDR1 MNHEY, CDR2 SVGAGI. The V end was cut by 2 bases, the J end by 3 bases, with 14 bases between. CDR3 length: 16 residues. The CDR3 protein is CASSYRRGLGYNEQFF. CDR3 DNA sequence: TGTGCCAGCAGTTACCGGAGGGGGCTGGGCTACAATGAGCAGTTCTTC.

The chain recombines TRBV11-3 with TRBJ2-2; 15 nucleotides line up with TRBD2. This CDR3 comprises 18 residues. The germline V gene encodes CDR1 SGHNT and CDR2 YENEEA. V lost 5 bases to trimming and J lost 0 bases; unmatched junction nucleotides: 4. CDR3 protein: CASSRGLAGGPNTGELFF. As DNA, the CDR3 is TGTGCCAGCAGCCGGGGACTAGCGGGAGGACCGAACACCGGGGAGCTGTTTTTT.

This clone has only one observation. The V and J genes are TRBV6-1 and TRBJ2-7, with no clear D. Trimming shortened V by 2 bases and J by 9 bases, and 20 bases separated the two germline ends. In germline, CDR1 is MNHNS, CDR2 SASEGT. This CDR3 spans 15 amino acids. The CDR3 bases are TGTGCCAGCAGTGAATTTGGTGTCCTTGCGTCGGGGCAGTACTTC. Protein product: CASSEFGVLASGQYF.

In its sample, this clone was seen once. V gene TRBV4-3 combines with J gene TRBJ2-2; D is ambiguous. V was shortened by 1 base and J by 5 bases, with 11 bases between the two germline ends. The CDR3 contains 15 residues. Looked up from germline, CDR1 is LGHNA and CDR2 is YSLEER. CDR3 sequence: CASSQARVGTGELFF. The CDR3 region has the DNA TGCGCCAGCAGCCAAGCACGGGTTGGGACCGGGGAGCTGTTTTTT.